The rows below give T cell receptor beta chains drawn from one sample of a study of cytomegalovirus exposure and HLA in healthy donors. Assay: immunoSEQ multiplex PCR; the TCRdb copy retains only in-frame clones and omits some. The sample includes over 100,000 clones. The sample consisted of PBMCs. These receptors all come from a man aged 40-50 years in good health and CMV-seropositive. The CDR3 runs from the conserved cysteine through the conserved F or W. Each record gives: J gene, D gene, V gene, CDR3 protein, CDR3 DNA. A D gene is named only where the DNA matches it firmly.

TRBJ2-7,-,TRBV9,CASSVSTGSSYEQYF,TGTGCCAGCAGCGTGTCGACAGGCTCCTCCTACGAGCAGTACTTC
TRBJ2-5,-,TRBV28,CASSLPLEETQYF,TGTGCCAGCAGTTTACCACTAGAAGAGACCCAGTACTTC
TRBJ2-7,-,TRBV4-1,CASSPGPSQTYEQYF,TGCGCCAGCAGCCCTGGGCCTTCCCAGACCTACGAGCAGTACTTC
TRBJ1-5,-,TRBV28,CASSVQGPNQPQHF,TGTGCCAGCAGTGTACAGGGCCCCAATCAGCCCCAGCATTTT
TRBJ2-3,-,TRBV5-1,CASSLSRAQPGTDTQYF,TGCGCCAGCAGCTTGAGTCGGGCACAACCGGGAACAGATACGCAGTATTTT
TRBJ1-1,TRBD1,TRBV7-7,CASSPLYGQGDEAFF,TGTGCCAGCAGTCCCTTATACGGACAGGGCGATGAAGCTTTCTTT
TRBJ1-5,-,TRBV7-9,CASSLVGQDQPQHF,TGTGCCAGCAGCTTAGTTGGTCAGGATCAGCCCCAGCATTTT
TRBJ2-3,TRBD1,TRBV6-1,CASTAGTGSTDTQYF,TGTGCCAGCACTGCCGGGACAGGGAGTACAGATACGCAGTATTTT
TRBJ1-1,-,TRBV6-6,CASSHGQGAEAFF,TGTGCCAGCAGCCACGGACAAGGCGCTGAAGCTTTCTTT
TRBJ2-2,-,TRBV28,CASITNTGELFF,TGTGCCAGCATTACGAACACCGGGGAGCTGTTTTTT
TRBJ1-4,TRBD1,TRBV2,CASSQGATGEKLFF,TGTGCCAGCAGCCAGGGGGCAACGGGAGAAAAACTGTTTTTT
TRBJ2-7,-,TRBV19,CASSMRSATEQYF,TGTGCCAGTAGTATGAGGTCCGCCACCGAGCAGTACTTC
TRBJ1-1,-,TRBV6-5,CASRRSSEAFF,TGTGCCAGCAGGCGGAGCTCTGAAGCTTTCTTT
TRBJ2-7,TRBD1,TRBV6-5,CASSLTGAGYEQYF,TGTGCCAGCAGCTTGACAGGGGCGGGGTACGAGCAGTATTTC
TRBJ2-2,TRBD2,TRBV5-8,CASSLVAGVGTGELFF,TGTGCCAGCAGCTTGGTGGCGGGAGTCGGCACCGGGGAGCTGTTTTTT
TRBJ1-5,-,TRBV7-6,CASSRRSNQPQHF,TGTGCCAGCAGCCGTCGGAGCAATCAGCCCCAGCATTTT
TRBJ1-1,TRBD1,TRBV28,CASSFFPGGNTEAFF,TGTGCCAGCAGTTTTTTTCCAGGGGGTAACACTGAAGCTTTCTTT
TRBJ1-4,-,TRBV5-1,CASSLDGGKVEKLFF,TGCGCCAGCAGCTTGGACGGGGGGAAAGTTGAAAAACTGTTTTTT
TRBJ2-3,-,TRBV6-6,CASRGSGTQYF,TGTGCCAGCAGAGGATCGGGTACGCAGTATTTT
TRBJ2-2,TRBD2,TRBV19,CASSISLAGVTGELFF,TGTGCCAGTAGTATATCACTAGCGGGAGTCACCGGGGAGCTGTTTTTT
TRBJ1-6,-,TRBV18,CASSRGGSALGTPLHF,TGTGCCAGCTCCCGGGGGGGGAGTGCCCTCGGGACACCCCTCCACTTT
TRBJ2-3,TRBD1,TRBV29-1,CSVGYRDRGTTDTQYF,TGCAGCGTCGGTTACCGGGACAGGGGCACCACAGATACGCAGTATTTT
TRBJ2-1,TRBD2,TRBV23-1,CASSHPPGGVHNEQFF,TGCGCCAGCAGTCATCCCCCGGGGGGAGTCCACAATGAGCAGTTCTTC
TRBJ1-1,-,TRBV7-6,CASSLDGGEGNTEAFF,TGTGCCAGCAGCTTAGACGGTGGGGAGGGGAACACTGAAGCTTTCTTT
TRBJ2-3,-,TRBV14,CASSQDSSILRLTGTDTQYF,TGTGCCAGCAGCCAAGATTCAAGCATCCTGCGACTGACGGGCACAGATACGCAGTATTTT
TRBJ1-1,-,TRBV27,CASSLVPGKRDTEAFF,TGTGCCAGCAGTTTAGTGCCAGGGAAGCGGGACACTGAAGCTTTCTTT
TRBJ2-2,TRBD2,TRBV7-8,CASSRTSGTGELFF,TGTGCCAGCAGCCGGACTAGCGGAACCGGGGAGCTGTTTTTT
TRBJ2-2,-,TRBV29-1,CSVPVDTGELFF,TGCAGCGTCCCGGTGGACACCGGGGAGCTGTTTTTT
TRBJ2-2,TRBD1,TRBV10-3,CTSTGDTGELFF,TGTACCAGCACAGGGGACACCGGGGAGCTGTTTTTT
TRBJ1-1,-,TRBV5-1,CASSFLTGIRYTEAFF,TGCGCCAGCAGCTTTTTAACAGGGATTCGGTACACTGAAGCTTTCTTT
TRBJ2-7,TRBD2,TRBV20-1,CSPTSVYEQYF,TGCAGTCCTACTAGCGTCTACGAGCAGTACTTC
TRBJ2-5,-,TRBV28,CASNSLLRAGRTQYF,TGTGCCAGCAACTCCCTCCTCCGGGCGGGGCGGACCCAGTACTTC
TRBJ2-3,TRBD1,TRBV12-5,CASGLQGADTQYF,TGTGCTAGTGGACTCCAGGGGGCAGATACGCAGTATTTT
TRBJ2-7,TRBD2,TRBV5-6,CASSSSGRVLSSYEQYF,TGTGCCAGCAGCTCCAGCGGGAGGGTCCTCAGCTCCTACGAGCAGTACTTC
TRBJ1-1,-,TRBV28,CASSFRVGTEAFF,TGTGCCAGCAGTTTCAGGGTCGGCACTGAAGCTTTCTTT
TRBJ2-1,TRBD1,TRBV4-1,CASSQPVGGPVF,TGCGCCAGCAGCCAGCCGGTAGGGGGCCCGGTCTTC
TRBJ2-1,-,TRBV5-1,CASSLAGIGKGGEQFF,TGCGCCAGCAGCTTGGCCGGAATAGGAAAAGGGGGTGAGCAGTTCTTC
TRBJ2-7,-,TRBV2,CASSFPRVERGIVVCEQYF,TGTGCCAGCAGTTTTCCAAGGGTGGAACGGGGTATAGTGGTTTGCGAGCAGTACTTC
TRBJ1-3,-,TRBV5-4,CASSEAGGNTIYF,TGTGCCAGCAGCGAAGCCGGGGGAAACACCATATATTTT
TRBJ2-1,-,TRBV6-1,CASSFNEQFF,TGTGCCAGCAGCTTCAATGAGCAGTTCTTC
TRBJ1-2,TRBD1,TRBV28,CASTETGGSGYTF,TGTGCCAGCACTGAGACAGGGGGTTCTGGCTACACCTTC
TRBJ2-7,TRBD1,TRBV7-8,CASSREGTGGIYEQYF,TGTGCCAGCAGCAGAGAGGGAACAGGGGGTATCTACGAGCAGTACTTC
TRBJ2-3,-,TRBV28,CASPPTLLRGVDTQYF,TGTGCCAGCCCCCCGACTCTCCTTAGGGGTGTGGATACGCAGTATTTT
TRBJ2-7,TRBD2,TRBV2,CASSDGGYSYEQYF,TGTGCCAGCAGTGACGGGGGGTACTCCTACGAGCAGTACTTC
TRBJ2-1,-,TRBV5-1,CASSLVAVSSYNEQFF,TGCGCCAGCAGCTTGGTAGCGGTGAGCTCCTACAATGAGCAGTTCTTC
TRBJ1-1,-,TRBV15,CATREGGSEAFF,TGTGCCACCAGAGAAGGGGGATCTGAAGCTTTCTTT
TRBJ1-2,-,TRBV10-3,CAISPPGGKDGYTF,TGTGCCATCAGTCCCCCGGGGGGAAAGGATGGCTACACCTTC
TRBJ1-5,-,TRBV19,CASSTQTGSSNQPQHF,TGTGCCAGTAGTACACAAACAGGGAGCAGCAATCAGCCCCAGCATTTT
TRBJ1-3,-,TRBV19,CASSLQRGNTIYF,TGTGCCAGTAGTCTCCAACGCGGGAACACCATATATTTT
TRBJ2-7,-,TRBV5-4,CASSLSNGDEQYF,TGTGCCAGCAGCTTGAGCAACGGGGACGAGCAGTACTTC
TRBJ1-3,-,TRBV7-2,CASSVSAFSGNTIYF,TGTGCCAGCAGCGTGTCTGCGTTCTCTGGAAACACCATATATTTT
TRBJ2-7,TRBD2,TRBV5-1,CASSSPGTSGYEQYF,TGCGCCAGCAGTTCTCCCGGGACTAGCGGCTACGAGCAGTACTTC
TRBJ2-7,-,TRBV19,CASRPPGLYYEQYF,TGTGCCAGTAGGCCTCCAGGGCTTTACTACGAGCAGTACTTC
TRBJ2-7,-,TRBV15,CATSREGRGTYEQYF,TGTGCCACCAGCAGAGAGGGCAGGGGAACCTACGAGCAGTACTTC
TRBJ1-1,-,TRBV20-1,CSARAGAEAFF,TGCAGTGCTAGAGCGGGGGCTGAAGCTTTCTTT